Reported below is one T cell receptor beta chain. Its antigen is currently unknown. The sample originates from a study of T-cell reconstitution after alpha-beta-depleted transplantation in children. General study findings and limits: Recipient T cells and thymic progenitors that survived were the source of the high TCRbeta diversity seen at day 60 in some patients. Reportedly, only several hundred clones from non-depleted graft cells drove alpha-beta T-cell counts at about two months. T-cell counts and diversity at one year following transplant were attributed mainly to newly produced T cells.

Preparation of the TCRbeta library was carried out with unique molecular identifiers. TCRdb itself ran the PCR reads through MiXCR, one entry per CDR3 protein. The repertoire holds about 340,000 distinct CDR3 sequences, roughly 16% seen once, with around 41% in the top ten. This receptor was identified in a male patient aged 2 to 10 who had a stem cell transplant for acute lymphoblastic leukemia, so the T cells may come from the graft donor. The sequenced sample was PBMCs, mostly from graft donor cells, obtained 360 days after TCRalphabeta/CD19-depleted stem cell transplant.

CDR3 region: CASSRPSLTSGANVLTF. CDR3 sequence (DNA): TGCGCCAGCAGCCGGCCTAGCCTAACTTCTGGGGCCAACGTCCTGACTTTC. This rearrangement joins TRBV4-3 to TRBJ2-6, with D maybe TRBD2 (5 bases). Germline CDR1 LGHNA, CDR2 YSLEER. Trimming removed 4 bases at V and 1 base at J, with 14 bases between. This CDR3 has 17 residues.